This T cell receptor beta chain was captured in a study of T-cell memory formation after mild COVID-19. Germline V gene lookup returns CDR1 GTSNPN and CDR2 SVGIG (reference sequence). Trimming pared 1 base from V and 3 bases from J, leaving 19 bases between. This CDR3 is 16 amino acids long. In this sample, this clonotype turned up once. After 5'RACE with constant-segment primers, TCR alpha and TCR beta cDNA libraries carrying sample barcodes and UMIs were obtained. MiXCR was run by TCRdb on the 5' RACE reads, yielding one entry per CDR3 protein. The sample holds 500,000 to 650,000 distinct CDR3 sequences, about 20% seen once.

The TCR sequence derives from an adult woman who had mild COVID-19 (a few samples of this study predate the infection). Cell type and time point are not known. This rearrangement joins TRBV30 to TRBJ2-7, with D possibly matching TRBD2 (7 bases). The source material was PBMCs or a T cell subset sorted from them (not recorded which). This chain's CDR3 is CAWSDQLRGALYEQYF. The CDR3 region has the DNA TGTGCCTGGAGTGACCAGCTCCGGGGGGCTCTCTACGAGCAGTACTTC.